The 20 T cell receptor beta chains listed next were all sequenced from one sample in a study of post-analysis software for immune sequencing data. Points from the study as a whole: The study found TRBV5-6, TRBV5-1 and TRBV20-1 among five TRBV segments more frequent in patients than controls.

Their antigen targets remain unknown. The TCR beta cDNA libraries carried unique molecular identifiers. TCRdb analysed the PCR reads with MiXCR anew, one entry per CDR3 protein. Of roughly 670,000 distinct CDR3 sequences in the sample, around 60% are singletons; the top ten hold 11%. Sequenced: blood. The receptors were gathered from a girl aged 2 to 9 with multiple sclerosis.

The chain couples TRBV29-1 to TRBJ1-5; TRBD1 might be the D (6 bases). V was clipped by 6 bases and J by 2 bases, with 11 bases between them. Germline V gives CDR1 SQVTM, CDR2 ANQGSEA. The CDR3 extends over 13 amino acids. In nucleotides, the CDR3 is TGCAGCGTAGGGTCAGGGGGCAATCAGCCCCAGCATTTT. Protein: CSVGSGGNQPQHF.

This clonotype was found a few times. In DNA, the CDR3 is TGTGCCAGCAGTTACCCTGAAAGCGGGACTAGAGCCTACGAGCAGTACTTC. This sequence encodes CASSYPESGTRAYEQYF. The J gene is TRBJ2-7, the V gene TRBV6-2 or TRBV6-3, with 8 bases identical to TRBD2. CDR1 and CDR2 from the germline V gene are MNHEY and SVGEGT. CDR3 length: 17 amino acids. Unmatched junction bases numbered 11, after V lost 2 bases and J lost 2 bases.

The rearrangement uses TRBV5-1 and TRBJ2-1; 9 nucleotides match TRBD2. CDR3 length: 14 amino acids. The V gene end was trimmed by 2 bases and the J gene end by 8 bases; junction bases not matched to a gene: 5. CDR1 and CDR2 (germline): SGHRS, YFSETQ. As DNA, the CDR3 is TGCGCCAGCAGCTTTAGCGGGAGTGTCGATGAGCAGTTCTTC. This translates into CASSFSGSVDEQFF.

This clonotype appeared a few times. The V gene is TRBV20-1, the J gene TRBJ2-7, with TRBD2 identical over 15 bases. Looked up from germline, CDR1 is DFQATT and CDR2 is SNEGSKA (reference sequence). There are 17 residues in the CDR3. The V gene end was trimmed by 4 bases and the J gene end by 0 bases; junction bases not matched to a gene: 7. CDR3: CSATGLAGGLYSYEQYF. The CDR3, as DNA: TGCAGTGCTACGGGACTAGCGGGAGGCCTCTACTCCTACGAGCAGTACTTC.

The chain carries TRBV12-3 or TRBV12-4 and TRBJ2-4, with D possibly matching TRBD1 (7 bases). V was shortened by 5 bases and J by 0 bases, with 23 bases between the two germline ends. The CDR3 contains 19 residues. The CDR3 reads CASSAAQGRLNLAKNIQYF. CDR3 nucleotides: TGTGCCAGCAGTGCCGCACAGGGGAGGCTTAATTTAGCCAAAAACATTCAGTACTTC.

The gene calls are TRBV10-3 and TRBJ2-1, with D tentatively TRBD1 (6 bases). The CDR3 runs 13 residues. V lost 6 bases to trimming and J lost 7 bases, with 13 bases between them. The germline CDR1 and CDR2 sequences are ENHRY and SYGVKD. The CDR3 is CAISDNRANEQFF. CDR3 coding DNA: TGTGCCATCAGCGACAACAGGGCAAATGAGCAGTTCTTC.

V usage is TRBV5-1 and J usage is TRBJ2-5, with D maybe TRBD2 (6 bases). The last part of the DNA fits TRBJ2-7 better; the J call may be wrong. CDR1 is SGHRS and CDR2 is YFSETQ in the germline V gene. The CDR3 is 14 residues long. The DNA for the CDR3 is TGCGCCAGCAGCTCGCTAAGCGGGCCCTACGAGCAGTACTTC. Amino acids: CASSSLSGPYEQYF.

This chain links TRBV5-6 with TRBJ2-6, with D tentatively TRBD1 (6 bases). V lost 4 bases and J lost 2, with 10 bases in between. Germline CDR1 reads SGHDT; CDR2 reads YYEEEE. This CDR3 has 15 amino acids. The CDR3 DNA reads TGTGCCAGCAGCCGGACAGTTGCTGGGGCCAACGTCCTGACTTTC. Translated, it gives CASSRTVAGANVLTF. Looking up the rest from reference TRBV5-6 and TRBJ2-6 gives the full variable domain: DAGVTQSPTHLIKTRGQQVTLRCSPKSGHDTVSWYQQALGQGPQFIFQYYEEEERQRGNFPDRFSGHQFPNYSSELNVNALLLGDSALYLCASSRTVAGANVLTFGAGSRLTVL.

This clonotype was seen only a few times. This chain connects TRBV21-1 to TRBJ1-1; TRBD1 is taken as the D call from the table, unchecked against the DNA. TRBV21-1 is annotated as a pseudogene. This CDR3 region has 18 residues. The CDR3 loop reads CASSLRAGTGCMNTEAFF. DNA for the CDR3: TGTGCCAGCAGCCTCCGGGCCGGGACAGGGTGCATGAACACTGAAGCTTTCTTT.

The CDR3 sequence is CASSLGQVNQPQHF. CDR3 bases: TGTGCCAGCAGCTTGGGACAGGTTAATCAGCCCCAGCATTTT. This chain joins TRBV6-5 and TRBJ1-5, with 8 bases matching TRBD1. V shed 6 bases, J shed 4 bases, and the junction held 5 bases outside the gene matches. Germline values: CDR1 MNHEY, CDR2 SVGAGI. CDR3 length equals 14 residues.

This clonotype was seen only once. The rearrangement uses TRBV30 and TRBJ2-1; TRBD2 matches 9 bases. This CDR3 region has 14 residues. Germline assignment: CDR1 GTSNPN and CDR2 SVGIG (reference sequence). Trimming at V came to 7 bases and at J to 8 bases, leaving 12 bases not matched to a gene. CDR3 sequence (DNA): TGTGCCTATTCGCGGGAGGGCCTCAGCGATGAGCAGTTCTTC. This gives the protein CAYSREGLSDEQFF.

A few counts support this clonotype. The chain has TRBV7-2 and TRBJ2-5; D gene ambiguous. CDR3 size: 12 residues. V was trimmed by 5 bases and J by 0 bases, leaving 4 bases between them. Germline V CDR1 and CDR2: SGHTA, FQGNSA. CDR3 in amino acids: CASSGYQETQYF. In nucleotides, the CDR3 is TGTGCCAGCAGCGGGTACCAAGAGACCCAGTACTTC.

The chain carries TRBV6-2 or TRBV6-3 and TRBJ1-6; tentatively, D is TRBD1 (5 bases). With 6 bases removed from V and 3 bases from J, the gap between germline ends came to 18 bases. CDR3 length: 17 amino acids. Germline V gives CDR1 MNHEY, CDR2 SVGEGT. The CDR3 DNA reads as TGTGCCAGCAGCGGTCTCCAAAAGGGGTACTATAATTCACCCCTCCACTTT. This sequence encodes CASSGLQKGYYNSPLHF.

The V gene is TRBV18, the J gene TRBJ1-1; D gene uncertain. The CDR3 runs 14 residues. CDR1 and CDR2 (germline): KGHSH, LQKENI. The V and J ends lost 3 bases and 2 bases respectively, with 10 bases between them. In DNA form, the CDR3 reads TGTGCCAGCTCACCCCCTTGGGGTAACACTGAAGCTTTCTTT. It encodes CASSPPWGNTEAFF.

In this sample, this clonotype turned up a few times. The V gene is TRBV9, the J gene TRBJ2-7; D may correspond to TRBD1 or TRBD2 (5 bases each). CDR3 length: 14 residues. V was clipped by 4 bases and J by 4 bases, with 15 bases between them. Per the germline V gene, CDR1 is SGDLS and CDR2 is YYNGEE. CDR3 in DNA: TGTGCCAGCAGCCCCTGGGACGGCAGTTACGAGCAGTACTTC. It is translated as CASSPWDGSYEQYF.

The rearrangement uses TRBV20-1 and TRBJ2-3; perhaps TRBD2 as D (5 bases). CDR3 length equals 15 residues. CDR1 is DFQATT and CDR2 is SNEGSKA in the germline V gene (reference sequence). V was shortened by 1 base and J by 4 bases, with 15 bases between the two germline ends. The CDR3 spells CSARGRPWGADTQYF. Here the CDR3 DNA reads TGCAGTGCTAGAGGACGCCCATGGGGAGCAGATACGCAGTATTTT.

J is TRBJ2-7 and V is TRBV29-1; 7 bases align to TRBD1. Germline-derived CDR1 and CDR2 are SQVTM and ANQGSEA. CDR3 length: 14 amino acids. The J segment lost 2 bases and the V segment lost 4 bases, leaving 8 bases of the junction unmatched. CDR3 in DNA: TGCAGCGTTGGGGGGACAGCCGATCCCTACGAGCAGTACTTC. Its translation is CSVGGTADPYEQYF.

CDR3 coding DNA: TGTGCCAGCGGATCACCCTTGGAGAATGAGCAGTTCTTC. This encodes CASGSPLENEQFF. The chain joins TRBV7-3 to TRBJ2-1; D is ambiguous. Germline CDR1 and CDR2: SGHTA and FQGTGA. The length of the CDR3 is 13 residues. The V end lost 8 bases, the J end lost 7 bases, and 15 bases lay between the germline ends.

A few counts support this clonotype. The CDR3 region is CASSSIAGSQETQYF. The CDR3 nucleotides read TGCGCCAGCAGCTCCATAGCGGGGTCCCAAGAGACCCAGTACTTC. The rearrangement links TRBV5-1 to TRBJ2-5; 8 nucleotides match TRBD2. V lost 3 bases and J lost 1; bases outside the gene matches: 5. This CDR3 is built from 15 residues. CDR1 and CDR2 (germline): SGHRS, YFSETQ.

The chain joins TRBV9 to TRBJ2-1; D is undetermined. Trimming pared 0 bases from V and 0 bases from J, leaving 7 bases between. The CDR3 is 15 residues long. The V gene's germline CDR1 is SGDLS and CDR2 YYNGEE. The CDR3 sequence is CASSVDLSSYNEQFF. DNA of the CDR3: TGTGCCAGCAGCGTAGACCTTAGCTCCTACAATGAGCAGTTCTTC.